The 13 T cell receptor beta chains listed next were all sequenced from one sample in a study of blood T cell repertoires in COVID-19. The table came from immunoSEQ multiplex PCR; TCRdb's copy has only in-frame clones and leaves some out. The profile shows about 350,000 clones, less than 90% of them singletons. Sequenced material: PBMCs or T cells enriched from blood (not recorded which). These receptor sequences come from a woman younger than 45 who had recovered from COVID-19.

The gene calls are TRBV16 and TRBJ2-1, with TRBD1 as a possible D gene (7 bases). Germline values: CDR1 KGHSY, CDR2 FQNENV. Trimming took 2 bases from V and 10 from J, leaving 21 bases between them. The CDR3 spans 16 residues. The CDR3 region is CASSQPSGVQGGEQFF. CDR3 bases: TGTGCCAGCAGCCAACCCTCGGGGGTTCAGGGGGGCGAGCAGTTCTTC.

The chain uses TRBV7-9 and TRBJ2-5; D remains ambiguous. The germline CDR1 and CDR2 sequences are SEHNR and FQNEAQ (reference sequence). Trimming left V 1 base short and J 0 bases short, with 9 bases between. This CDR3 comprises 15 residues. Here the CDR3 reads CASSLGPVNQETQYF. CDR3 DNA: TGTGCCAGCAGCTTAGGCCCGGTAAACCAAGAGACCCAGTACTTC.

The chain carries TRBV7-8 and TRBJ1-3; 7 bases align to TRBD1. Unmatched junction bases numbered 9, after V lost 5 bases and J lost 8 bases. There are 14 residues in the CDR3. Germline CDR1 is SGHVS and CDR2 is FQNEAQ. The CDR3 DNA follows: TGTGCCAGCAGCCCAAGGGCCAGGGGGGACACCATATATTTT. This codes for CASSPRARGDTIYF. Looking up the rest from reference TRBV7-8 and TRBJ1-3 gives the full variable domain: GAGVSQSPRYKVAKRGQDVALRCDPISGHVSLFWYQQALGQGPEFLTYFQNEAQLDKSGLPSDRFFAERPEGSVSTLKIQRTQQEDSAVYLCASSPRARGDTIYFGEGSWLTVV.

J is TRBJ2-4 and V is TRBV6-7; D is ambiguous. TRBV6-7 is treated as an ORF (open reading frame) with a function not yet certain. The V end lost 0 bases, the J end lost 0 bases, and 6 bases lay between the germline ends. The CDR3 loop spans 15 amino acids. The CDR3 nucleotides read TGTGCCAGCAGTTACTCGAGCCTAGCCAAAAACATTCAGTACTTC. This encodes CASSYSSLAKNIQYF.

This clone was seen a handful of times. The J gene is TRBJ1-1, the V gene TRBV24-1, with 7 bases fitting TRBD1. V dropped 6 bases and J dropped 4; count of bases not matched to a gene: 4. Germline assignment: CDR1 KGHDR and CDR2 SFDVKD. The CDR3 sequence is 13 residues long. The CDR3 DNA sequence: TGTGCCACCAGTTGGTCAGGGGGCACTGAAGCTTTCTTT. This encodes CATSWSGGTEAFF.

This rearrangement joins TRBV2 to TRBJ2-1, with D unresolved. The V end was cut by 5 bases, the J end by 2 bases, with 13 bases between. The V gene's germline CDR1 is SNHLY and CDR2 FYNNEI. The CDR3 has 15 amino acids. CDR3 protein: CASSYSVLTYNEQFF. CDR3 bases: TGTGCCAGCAGTTATTCGGTGCTGACCTACAATGAGCAGTTCTTC.

This sequence joins TRBV7-2 and TRBJ2-1; 16 bases agree with TRBD2. After removal of 6 bases from V and 1 base from J, the junction contained 6 bases not matched to a gene. The CDR3 extends over 18 amino acids. Germline assignment: CDR1 SGHTA and CDR2 FQGNSA. The CDR3 region has the DNA TGTGCCAGCAGTTCCGGGACTAGCGGGGGGGCTTCCTACAATGAGCAGTTCTTC. The encoded protein is CASSSGTSGGASYNEQFF.

V gene TRBV5-6 combines with J gene TRBJ1-2; 8 nucleotides agree with TRBD1. The CDR3 extends over 14 amino acids. Germline trimming cut 3 bases from V and 4 bases from J; bases unmatched to any gene: 5. Germline V gene lookup returns CDR1 SGHDT and CDR2 YYEEEE. In DNA form, the CDR3 reads TGTGCCAGCAGCTATGTGGACAGGGCCTATGGCTACACCTTC. It yields the protein CASSYVDRAYGYTF.

This chain connects TRBV5-6 to TRBJ2-7; 8 nucleotides agree with TRBD2. The CDR3 loop spans 16 amino acids. The junction had 13 bases not matched to a gene; V was cut back by 4 bases and J by 4 bases. CDR1 SGHDT and CDR2 YYEEEE come from the germline V gene. Here the CDR3 DNA reads TGTGCCAGCAGCGGCCCCAGACGGGGGGGCTTATACGAGCAGTACTTC. Its translation: CASSGPRRGGLYEQYF. The complete variable domain, with remaining parts taken from reference TRBV5-6 and TRBJ2-7, reads DAGVTQSPTHLIKTRGQQVTLRCSPKSGHDTVSWYQQALGQGPQFIFQYYEEEERQRGNFPDRFSGHQFPNYSSELNVNALLLGDSALYLCASSGPRRGGLYEQYFGPGTRLTVT.

The chain carries TRBV3-1 (or the pseudogene TRBV3-2) and TRBJ2-7, with D unclear. Trimming removed 5 bases at V and 3 bases at J, with 8 bases between. The CDR3 spans 12 residues. Germline CDR1 LGHDT, CDR2 YNNKEL (reference sequence). The chain's CDR3 is CASSFSRYEQYF. Written as DNA, the CDR3 is TGTGCCAGCAGCTTCTCCCGCTACGAGCAGTACTTC.

In its sample, this clone was seen a few times. The gene calls are TRBV19 and TRBJ2-7, with D unresolved. This CDR3 has 13 amino acids. V gave up 2 bases and J gave up 4 bases, with 9 bases separating them. The germline CDR1 and CDR2 sequences are LNHDA and SQIVND (reference sequence). CDR3 sequence: CASSIMPGYEQYF. In DNA form, the CDR3 reads TGTGCCAGTAGTATAATGCCAGGATACGAGCAGTACTTC.

The V call is TRBV18, the J call TRBJ2-1; 8 bases align to TRBD2. The germline V gene encodes CDR1 KGHSH and CDR2 LQKENI. The junction had 9 bases not matched to a gene; V was cut back by 4 bases and J by 4 bases. This CDR3 has 16 amino acids. CDR3 amino acids: CASSLTGTSAYNEQFF. CDR3 nucleotides: TGTGCCAGCTCACTAACCGGGACTAGTGCGTACAATGAGCAGTTCTTC. The entire variable domain, with the rest obtained from reference TRBV18 and TRBJ2-1, is as follows: NAGVMQNPRHLVRRRGQEARLRCSPMKGHSHVYWYRQLPEEGLKFMVYLQKENIIDESGMPKERFSAEFPKEGPSILRIQQVVRGDSAAYFCASSLTGTSAYNEQFFGPGTRLTVL.

In DNA form, the CDR3 reads TGTGCCAGCAGCCGGAACACTGAAGCTTTCTTT. It is translated as CASSRNTEAFF. The V and J genes are TRBV28 and TRBJ1-1; no firm D call. The V and J ends lost 6 bases and 1 base respectively, with 3 bases between them. This CDR3 has 11 residues. Germline V lookup: CDR1 MDHEN, CDR2 SYDVKM.